This TCR beta chain was sequenced in a study of cytomegalovirus exposure and HLA in healthy donors. V lost 4 bases to trimming and J lost 6 bases; unmatched junction nucleotides: 10. CDR3 length equals 15 residues. The germline V gene has CDR1 SGHNT and CDR2 YYREEE (reference sequence). Use of 60 Vbeta and 13 Jbeta primers characterized the PCR. Method: immunoSEQ multiplex PCR; TCRdb's copy keeps in-frame clones and lacks some. The sample has 150,000 to 200,000 clones; around 81% are singletons. The rearrangement links TRBV5-4 to TRBJ2-1; 7 positions agree with TRBD2. Specimen: PBMCs. This receptor was obtained from a man aged 35 to 55 in good health and CMV-seronegative. This CDR3 is CASSLIGGGSNEQFF. CDR3 coding DNA: TGTGCCAGCAGCCTTATAGGTGGCGGGAGCAATGAGCAGTTCTTC.